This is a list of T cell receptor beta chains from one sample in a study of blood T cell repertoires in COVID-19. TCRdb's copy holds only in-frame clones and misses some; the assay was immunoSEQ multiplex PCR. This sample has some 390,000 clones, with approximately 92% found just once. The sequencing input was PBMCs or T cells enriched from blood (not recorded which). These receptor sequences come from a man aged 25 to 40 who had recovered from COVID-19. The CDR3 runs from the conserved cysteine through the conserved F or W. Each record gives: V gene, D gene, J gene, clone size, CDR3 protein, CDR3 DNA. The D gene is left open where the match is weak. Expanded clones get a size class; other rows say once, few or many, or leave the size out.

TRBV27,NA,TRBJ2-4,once,CASRLTLAKNIQYF,TGTGCCAGCAGGCTGACTTTAGCCAAAAACATTCAGTACTTC
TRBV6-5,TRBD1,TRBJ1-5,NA,CASTKRTGQAQPQHF,TGTGCCAGCACCAAACGGACAGGCCAGGCTCAGCCCCAGCATTTT
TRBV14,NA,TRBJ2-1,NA,CASSRQLAGNEQFF,TGTGCCAGCAGTCGACAATTGGCTGGCAATGAGCAGTTCTTC
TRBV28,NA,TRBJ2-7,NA,CASSRGRVIYEQYF,TGTGCCAGCAGTCGTGGGAGAGTTATCTACGAGCAGTACTTC
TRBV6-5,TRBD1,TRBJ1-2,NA,CASWDRAYGYTF,TGTGCCAGCTGGGACAGGGCCTATGGCTACACCTTC
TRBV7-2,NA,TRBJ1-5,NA,CASSFPGGGNQPQHF,TGTGCCAGCAGCTTCCCCGGGGGAGGCAATCAGCCCCAGCATTTT
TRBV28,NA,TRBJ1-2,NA,CASSLRFYGYTF,TGTGCCAGCAGTTTGAGGTTCTATGGCTACACCTTC
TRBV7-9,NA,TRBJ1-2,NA,CASSSTGGLNYGYTF,TGTGCCAGCAGCTCCACGGGGGGCTTAAACTATGGCTACACCTTC
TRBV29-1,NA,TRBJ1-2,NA,CSAGGSNYGYTF,TGCAGCGCGGGGGGCTCTAACTATGGCTACACCTTC
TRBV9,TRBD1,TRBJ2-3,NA,CAAPKRGQGARDTQYF,TGTGCCGCCCCCAAACGGGGACAGGGGGCGCGGGATACGCAGTATTTT
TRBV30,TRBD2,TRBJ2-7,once,CAWSGLAGGDEQYF,TGTGCCTGGAGTGGACTAGCGGGAGGAGACGAGCAGTACTTC
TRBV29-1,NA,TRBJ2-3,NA,CSVSRGADTQYF,TGCAGCGTCTCCAGGGGAGCAGATACGCAGTATTTT
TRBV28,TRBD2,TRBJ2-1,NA,CASAPGTSGNNEQFF,TGTGCCAGCGCCCCCGGGACTAGCGGGAACAATGAGCAGTTCTTC
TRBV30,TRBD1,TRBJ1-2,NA,CAWSPGGVGYTF,TGTGCCTGGAGTCCAGGGGGAGTAGGCTACACCTTC
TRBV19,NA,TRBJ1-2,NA,CASSIGGYANYGYTF,TGTGCCAGTAGTATTGGCGGCTATGCTAACTATGGCTACACCTTC
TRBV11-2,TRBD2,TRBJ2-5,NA,CASSLGGLAGVETQYF,TGTGCCAGCAGCTTAGGAGGACTAGCGGGAGTAGAGACCCAGTACTTC
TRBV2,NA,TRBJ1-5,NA,CASSGTWNQPQHF,TGTGCCAGCAGTGGAACATGGAATCAGCCCCAGCATTTT
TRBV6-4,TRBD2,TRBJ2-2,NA,CASSKRLALNTGELFF,TGTGCCAGCAGTAAACGACTAGCGCTAAACACCGGGGAGCTGTTTTTT
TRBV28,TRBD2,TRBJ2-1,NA,CASSLWRGGSEQFF,TGTGCCAGCAGTTTATGGAGGGGCGGGAGTGAGCAGTTCTTC
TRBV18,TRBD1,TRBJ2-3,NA,CASSPGTGGPTDTQYF,TGTGCCAGCTCCCCCGGGACAGGGGGTCCCACAGATACGCAGTATTTT
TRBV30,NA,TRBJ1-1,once,CAWDRRMNTEAFF,TGTGCCTGGGACAGACGGATGAACACTGAAGCTTTCTTT
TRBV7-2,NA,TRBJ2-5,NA,CASSYSGTRLQETQYF,TGTGCCAGCAGCTACTCCGGGACACGGTTACAAGAGACCCAGTACTTC
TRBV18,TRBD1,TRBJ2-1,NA,CASSQNRGDEQFF,TGTGCCAGCTCTCAGAACAGGGGCGATGAGCAGTTCTTC
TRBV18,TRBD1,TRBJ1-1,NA,CASSAGTGFGDTEAFF,TGTGCCAGCTCGGCCGGGACAGGGTTTGGGGACACTGAAGCTTTCTTT
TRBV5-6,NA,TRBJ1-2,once,CASRLTENFRYGYTF,TGTGCCAGCAGATTGACAGAGAACTTTCGCTATGGCTACACCTTC
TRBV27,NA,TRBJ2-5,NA,CASSRGPGGETQYF,TGTGCCAGCAGTAGGGGCCCCGGCGGCGAGACCCAGTACTTC
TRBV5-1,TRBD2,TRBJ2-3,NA,CASSLSGSGSFDTQYF,TGCGCCAGCAGCCTTTCTGGTAGCGGGAGTTTTGATACGCAGTATTTT
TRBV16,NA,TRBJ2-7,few,CASSQFLSYEQYF,TGTGCCAGCAGCCAATTTCTTAGTTACGAGCAGTACTTC
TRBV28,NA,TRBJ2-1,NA,CASSAGFSYNEQFF,TGTGCCAGCAGTGCAGGCTTCTCCTACAATGAGCAGTTCTTC
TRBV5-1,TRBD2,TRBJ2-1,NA,CASSQLAGEFNEQFF,TGCGCCAGCAGCCAGTTAGCGGGAGAGTTCAATGAGCAGTTCTTC
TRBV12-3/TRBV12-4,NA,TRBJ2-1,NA,CASSTTSTNEQFF,TGTGCCAGCAGTACCACCAGTACAAATGAGCAGTTCTTC
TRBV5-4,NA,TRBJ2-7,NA,CASSRGGTGAYEQYF,TGTGCCAGCAGCCGCGGTGGGACGGGGGCCTACGAGCAGTACTTC
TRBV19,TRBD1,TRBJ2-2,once,CASGETGGTGELFF,TGTGCCAGTGGCGAGACAGGGGGCACCGGGGAGCTGTTTTTT
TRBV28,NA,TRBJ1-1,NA,CASSNSGLINTEAFF,TGTGCCAGCAGTAACTCAGGACTGATCAACACTGAAGCTTTCTTT
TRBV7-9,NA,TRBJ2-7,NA,CASTSVADEQYF,TGTGCCAGCACCAGCGTCGCGGACGAGCAGTACTTC
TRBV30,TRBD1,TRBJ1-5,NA,CAWGTGGDFQPQHF,TGTGCCTGGGGGACAGGGGGCGATTTTCAGCCCCAGCATTTT
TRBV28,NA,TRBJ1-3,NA,CASTLAGEGNTIYF,TGTGCCAGCACCCTTGCAGGGGAGGGAAACACCATATATTTT
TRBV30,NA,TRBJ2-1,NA,CAWSSTKSQFF,TGTGCCTGGAGTTCGACTAAGTCGCAGTTCTTC
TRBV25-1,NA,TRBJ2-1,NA,CASSGSVSSYNEQFF,TGTGCCAGCAGCGGGTCAGTGAGCTCCTACAATGAGCAGTTCTTC
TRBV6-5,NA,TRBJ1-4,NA,CARLEGRGNEKLFF,TGTGCCAGATTAGAAGGTAGGGGTAATGAAAAACTGTTTTTT
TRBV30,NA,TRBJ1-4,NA,CAWRHMGGGEKLFF,TGTGCCTGGAGGCATATGGGGGGTGGGGAAAAACTGTTTTTT
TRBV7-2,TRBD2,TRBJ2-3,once,CASSLSGLAGLFTDTQYF,TGTGCCAGCAGCTTAAGCGGACTAGCGGGACTATTCACAGATACGCAGTATTTT
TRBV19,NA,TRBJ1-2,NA,CASMGRGLPNYGYTF,TGTGCCAGTATGGGGCGGGGGCTTCCTAACTATGGCTACACCTTC
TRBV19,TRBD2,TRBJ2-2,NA,CASGGGQDTGELFF,TGTGCCAGTGGCGGGGGGCAGGACACCGGGGAGCTGTTTTTT
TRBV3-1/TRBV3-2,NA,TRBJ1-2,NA,CASSQGWQGFHGYTF,TGTGCCAGCAGCCAAGGTTGGCAGGGTTTCCATGGCTACACCTTC
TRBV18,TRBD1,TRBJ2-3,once,CASSRGQGALPSTDTQYF,TGTGCCAGCTCTCGCGGGCAGGGGGCCCTCCCCAGCACAGATACGCAGTATTTT
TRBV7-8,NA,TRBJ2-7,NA,CASSLWGRDYEQYF,TGTGCCAGCAGCTTATGGGGGCGTGACTACGAGCAGTACTTC